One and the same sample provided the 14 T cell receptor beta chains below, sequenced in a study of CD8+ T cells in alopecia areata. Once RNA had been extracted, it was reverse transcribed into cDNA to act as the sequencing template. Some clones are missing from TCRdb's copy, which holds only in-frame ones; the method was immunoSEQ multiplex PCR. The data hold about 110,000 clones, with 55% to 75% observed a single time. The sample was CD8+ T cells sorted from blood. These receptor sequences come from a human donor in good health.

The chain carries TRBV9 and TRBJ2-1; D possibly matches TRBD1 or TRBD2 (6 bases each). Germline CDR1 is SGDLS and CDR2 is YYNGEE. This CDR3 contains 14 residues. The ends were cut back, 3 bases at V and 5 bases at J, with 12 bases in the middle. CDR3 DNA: TGTGCCAGCAGCGCGGGGGCCGCAGACAATGAGCAGTTCTTC. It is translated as CASSAGAADNEQFF.

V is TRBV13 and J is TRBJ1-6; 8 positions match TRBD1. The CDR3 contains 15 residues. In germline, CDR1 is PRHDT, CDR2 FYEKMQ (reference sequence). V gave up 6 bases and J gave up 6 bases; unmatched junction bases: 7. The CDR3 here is CASSNSGQGNSPLHF. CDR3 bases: TGTGCCAGCAGTAACAGCGGACAGGGTAATTCACCCCTCCACTTT.

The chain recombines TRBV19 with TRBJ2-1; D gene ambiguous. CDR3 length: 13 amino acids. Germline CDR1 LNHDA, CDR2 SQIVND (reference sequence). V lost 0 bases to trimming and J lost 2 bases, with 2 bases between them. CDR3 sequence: CASSIDPYNEQFF. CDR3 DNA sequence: TGTGCCAGTAGTATAGATCCCTACAATGAGCAGTTCTTC.

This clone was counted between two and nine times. CDR3 loop: CASSKGSRGRGLAKNIQYF. CDR3 coding DNA: TGTGCCAGCAGCAAAGGATCGCGGGGTAGGGGTCTAGCCAAAAACATTCAGTACTTC. V usage is TRBV21-1 and J usage is TRBJ2-4; the table calls TRBD2, which could not be checked here. TRBV21-1 represents a pseudogene. The CDR3 is made up of 19 amino acids.

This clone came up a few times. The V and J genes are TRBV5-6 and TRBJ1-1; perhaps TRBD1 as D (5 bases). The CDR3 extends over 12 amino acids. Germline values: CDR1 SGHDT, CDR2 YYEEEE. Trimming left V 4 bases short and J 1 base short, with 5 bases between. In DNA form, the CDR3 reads TGTGCCAGCAGCGACAGGAACACTGAAGCTTTCTTT. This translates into CASSDRNTEAFF.

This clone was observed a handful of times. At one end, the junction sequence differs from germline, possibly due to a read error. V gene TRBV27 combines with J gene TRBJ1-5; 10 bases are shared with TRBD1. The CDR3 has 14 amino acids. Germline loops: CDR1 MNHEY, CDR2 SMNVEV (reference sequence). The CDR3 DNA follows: TGTGCCACCAGTGAGGACAGGGGGGATCAGCCCCAGCATTTT. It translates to CATSEDRGDQPQHF.

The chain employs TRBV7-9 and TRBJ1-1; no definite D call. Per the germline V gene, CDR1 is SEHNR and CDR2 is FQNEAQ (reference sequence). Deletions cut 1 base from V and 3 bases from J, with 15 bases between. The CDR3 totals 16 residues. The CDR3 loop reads CASSLGQSGRDTEAFF. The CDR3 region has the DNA TGTGCCAGCAGCTTAGGACAATCCGGGAGGGACACTGAAGCTTTCTTT.

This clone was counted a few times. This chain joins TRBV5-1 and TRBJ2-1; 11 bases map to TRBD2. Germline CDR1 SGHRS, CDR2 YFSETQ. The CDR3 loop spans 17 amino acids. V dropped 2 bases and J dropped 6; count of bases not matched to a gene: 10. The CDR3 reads CASSFLAGGSFSNEQFF. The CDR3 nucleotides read TGCGCCAGCAGCTTTCTAGCGGGGGGCTCATTCTCCAATGAGCAGTTCTTC.

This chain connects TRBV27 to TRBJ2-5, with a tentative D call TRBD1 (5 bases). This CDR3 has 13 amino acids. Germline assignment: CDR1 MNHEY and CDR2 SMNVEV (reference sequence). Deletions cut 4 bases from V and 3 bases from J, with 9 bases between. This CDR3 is CASSWGRKETQYF. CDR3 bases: TGTGCCAGCAGTTGGGGCAGAAAAGAGACCCAGTACTTC.

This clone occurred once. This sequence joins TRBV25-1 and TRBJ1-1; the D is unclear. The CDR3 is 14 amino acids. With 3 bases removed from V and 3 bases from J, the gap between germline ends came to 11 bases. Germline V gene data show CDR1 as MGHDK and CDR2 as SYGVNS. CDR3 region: CASSEGIRDTEAFF. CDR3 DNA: TGTGCCAGCAGTGAGGGCATTAGGGACACTGAAGCTTTCTTT.

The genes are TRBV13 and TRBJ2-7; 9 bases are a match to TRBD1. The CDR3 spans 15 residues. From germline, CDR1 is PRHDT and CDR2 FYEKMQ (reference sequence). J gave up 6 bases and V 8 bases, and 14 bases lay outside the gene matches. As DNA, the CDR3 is TGTGCCAGCGGATACAGGGGGCAGTTTATTTTCGAGCAGTACTTC. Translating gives CASGYRGQFIFEQYF. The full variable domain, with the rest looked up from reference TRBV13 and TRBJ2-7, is AAGVIQSPRHLIKEKRETATLKCYPIPRHDTVYWYQQGPGQDPQFLISFYEKMQSDKGSIPDRFSAQQFSDYHSELNMSSLELGDSALYFCASGYRGQFIFEQYFGPGTRLTVT.

The CDR3 region is CASSLEDREVTEAFF. The DNA for the CDR3 is TGTGCCAGCAGCTTGGAAGACAGGGAAGTCACTGAAGCTTTCTTT. This chain connects TRBV5-6 to TRBJ1-1; 7 bases fit TRBD1. V shed 0 bases and J 4 bases; nucleotides not matched to a gene: 6. Germline V gene lookup returns CDR1 SGHDT and CDR2 YYEEEE. This CDR3 has 15 residues.

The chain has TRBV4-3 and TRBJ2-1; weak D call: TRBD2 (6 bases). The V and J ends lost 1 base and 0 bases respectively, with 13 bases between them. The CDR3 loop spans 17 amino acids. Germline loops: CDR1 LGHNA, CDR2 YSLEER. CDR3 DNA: TGCGCCAGCAGCCAAGGGGTTGCGGGGAGCTCCTACAATGAGCAGTTCTTC. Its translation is CASSQGVAGSSYNEQFF.

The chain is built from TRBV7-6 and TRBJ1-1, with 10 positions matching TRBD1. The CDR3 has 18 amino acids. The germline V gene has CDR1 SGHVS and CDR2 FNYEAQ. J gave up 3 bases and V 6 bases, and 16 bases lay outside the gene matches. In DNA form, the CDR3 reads TGTGCCAGCAGACGAAACCCAGCCGGGACAGGGGACGACACTGAAGCTTTCTTT. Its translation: CASRRNPAGTGDDTEAFF.